This T cell receptor beta chain was sequenced in a study of T cells in Graves' hyperthyroidism and ophthalmopathy. CDR3 length: 18 amino acids. Per the germline V gene, CDR1 is MGHRA and CDR2 is YSYEKL. The ends were cut back, 0 bases at V and 7 bases at J, with 19 bases in the middle. Study-wide results and limits: In simple terms, a model built on 13 V-J features told ophthalmopathy apart from stable hyperthyroidism.

Hyperthyroidism patients were newly diagnosed, had disease duration under 2 months, and were aged 18 to 65 years. The investigators amplified TCR beta CDR3 regions from RNA transcripts. First-round RT-PCR with HTBI primers amplified the TCR CDR3 region. TCRdb re-analysed the multiplex PCR reads in MiXCR, keeping a single row per CDR3 protein. The sample yields around 700,000 distinct CDR3 sequences, over 15% seen once. This clonotype was detected only a few times. Its antigen is as yet unknown. The sequencing sample was made of blood. This TCR was recovered from a woman in her forties or fifties with Graves' hyperthyroidism that later progressed to Graves' ophthalmopathy. The chain combines TRBV4-1 with TRBJ1-6; TRBD1 is a possible D gene (5 bases). CDR3 loop: CASSQEKVAAEGNSPLHF. The DNA for the CDR3 is TGCGCCAGCAGCCAAGAAAAGGTTGCGGCCGAGGGGAATTCACCCCTCCACTTT.